The following is a TCR beta chain sequence with its context. Its cognate antigen is unknown. This specimen comes from a study of OX40 agonist ivuxolimab in advanced cancers. Broader study findings: Some nonresponders also had low normalized T-cell clonal expansion. The study found among the lowest clonal expansion in partial responders at 0.1-3.0 mg/kg. The antigens recognized by the expanded peripheral T cells, that is their antigen specificity, were not determined.

Baseline was the first blood sampling point, followed by cycle 4 day 1 and cycle 7 day 1. The CDR3 is 15 residues long. The V and J ends lost 2 bases and 4 bases respectively, with 14 bases between them. CDR1 is MDHEN and CDR2 is SYDVKM in the germline V gene. TCRdb's copy holds only in-frame clones and misses some; the assay was immunoSEQ multiplex PCR. The sample carries 81,000 or so clones, roughly 91% recorded once. This clonotype was sampled from an adult with an advanced solid tumor such as melanoma, head and neck, liver or kidney cancer. The chain links TRBV28 to TRBJ1-2; D is possibly TRBD1 (5 bases). The sample in question was CD4+ or CD8+ T cells sorted from blood, obtained in a trial of the OX40 agonist ivuxolimab. CDR3 loop: CASSLPRWDGYGYTF. The CDR3 bases are TGTGCCAGCAGTTTACCCCGGTGGGACGGCTATGGCTACACCTTC.